These T cell receptor beta chains were read from a single sample in a study of blood T cell repertoires in COVID-19. Generated by immunoSEQ multiplex PCR, the TCRdb table keeps only in-frame clones and is missing some. Seen here are fewer than 50,000 clones, about 85% observed once, and the top ten hold 4.7%. Input material: peripheral blood. Receptors originate from a man in his 60s with COVID-19, enrolled during active disease. CDR3s include the opening cysteine and the closing phenylalanine or tryptophan. The order of the fields is D gene, J gene, clone size, V gene, CDR3 protein, CDR3 DNA. A D gene is named only where the DNA matches it firmly. Rows may omit the clone size; those that give it use once, few, many or a size class.

D: NA
J: TRBJ2-5
size: NA
V: TRBV7-2
CDR3: CASSSDPRGETQYF
DNA: TGTGCCAGCAGCTCAGACCCTAGGGGGGAGACCCAGTACTTC

D: NA
J: TRBJ2-7
size: once
V: TRBV20-1
CDR3: CSASASSTYYEQYF
DNA: TGCAGTGCTAGTGCGTCGTCCACCTACTACGAGCAGTACTTC

D: NA
J: TRBJ1-6
size: once
V: TRBV2
CDR3: CASSPARSGSPLHF
DNA: TGTGCCAGCAGCCCCGCTAGGTCCGGTTCACCCCTCCACTTT

D: NA
J: TRBJ2-6
size: NA
V: TRBV6-5
CDR3: CASSYKRSGANVLTF
DNA: TGTGCCAGCAGTTACAAGCGCTCTGGGGCCAACGTCCTGACTTTC

D: NA
J: TRBJ1-4
size: NA
V: TRBV4-2
CDR3: CASSQDPIQGKGEKLFF
DNA: TGTGCCAGCAGCCAAGATCCTATCCAGGGGAAAGGGGAAAAACTGTTTTTT

D: TRBD1
J: TRBJ2-1
size: NA
V: TRBV10-3
CDR3: CAISEPGTGSGEQFF
DNA: TGTGCCATCAGTGAGCCCGGGACAGGGTCGGGTGAGCAGTTCTTC

D: NA
J: TRBJ1-6
size: NA
V: TRBV5-1
CDR3: CASSFGQKEPLHF
DNA: TGCGCCAGCAGCTTCGGACAGAAGGAACCCCTCCACTTT

D: TRBD2
J: TRBJ2-3
size: NA
V: TRBV19
CDR3: CASSLREGITDTQYF
DNA: TGTGCCAGTAGTCTCCGGGAGGGAATCACAGATACGCAGTATTTT

D: TRBD1
J: TRBJ2-3
size: NA
V: TRBV5-1
CDR3: CASSYGQGDTDTQYF
DNA: TGCGCCAGCAGCTATGGACAGGGGGACACAGATACGCAGTATTTT

D: NA
J: TRBJ1-2
size: NA
V: TRBV28
CDR3: CASSFRGSRADYGYTF
DNA: TGTGCCAGCAGTTTTCGCGGTTCGAGGGCAGACTATGGCTACACCTTC

D: NA
J: TRBJ1-1
size: NA
V: TRBV18
CDR3: CASSRALTEAFF
DNA: TGTGCCAGCTCACGGGCCCTTACTGAAGCTTTCTTT

D: NA
J: TRBJ1-2
size: NA
V: TRBV4-1
CDR3: CASSHAGPASNYGYTF
DNA: TGCGCCAGCAGCCACGCGGGGCCAGCCTCTAACTATGGCTACACCTTC

D: NA
J: TRBJ1-1
size: NA
V: TRBV18
CDR3: CASSPARANTEAFF
DNA: TGTGCCAGCTCACCCGCGAGGGCGAACACTGAAGCTTTCTTT

D: TRBD2
J: TRBJ2-4
size: NA
V: TRBV28
CDR3: CASRGGSDIQYF
DNA: TGTGCCAGCAGGGGGGGGTCGGACATTCAGTACTTC

D: TRBD2
J: TRBJ2-7
size: once
V: TRBV28
CDR3: CASSSGTSGGYEQYF
DNA: TGTGCCAGCAGCAGTGGGACTAGCGGGGGCTACGAGCAGTACTTC

D: NA
J: TRBJ1-1
size: NA
V: TRBV4-3
CDR3: CASSQDYGEVAFF
DNA: TGCGCCAGCAGCCAAGATTACGGCGAGGTAGCTTTCTTT

D: TRBD1
J: TRBJ2-7
size: NA
V: TRBV24-1
CDR3: CATSESPGQGEDEQYF
DNA: TGTGCCACCAGTGAATCGCCGGGACAGGGCGAGGACGAGCAGTACTTC

D: NA
J: TRBJ1-1
size: NA
V: TRBV10-3
CDR3: CAITGEMNTEAFF
DNA: TGTGCCATCACCGGAGAGATGAACACTGAAGCTTTCTTT

D: NA
J: TRBJ1-2
size: NA
V: TRBV28
CDR3: CAMKAEGYTF
DNA: TGTGCCATGAAGGCGGAAGGCTACACCTTC

D: NA
J: TRBJ1-2
size: NA
V: TRBV4-1
CDR3: CASSQQSGTLHGYTF
DNA: TGCGCCAGCAGCCAACAATCCGGGACATTGCATGGCTACACCTTC

D: TRBD1
J: TRBJ1-6
size: NA
V: TRBV30
CDR3: CAWTTTGPSYNSPLHF
DNA: TGTGCCTGGACCACGACAGGGCCCTCCTATAATTCACCCCTCCACTTT

D: TRBD1
J: TRBJ1-1
size: once
V: TRBV28
CDR3: CASRGQSPEAFF
DNA: TGTGCCAGCAGGGGACAGAGCCCTGAAGCTTTCTTT

D: NA
J: TRBJ2-7
size: NA
V: TRBV11-3
CDR3: CASSPNRVSEQYF
DNA: TGTGCCAGCAGCCCCAACCGAGTGAGCGAGCAGTACTTC

D: TRBD2
J: TRBJ2-2
size: NA
V: TRBV7-3
CDR3: CASSLLAGGPTGELFF
DNA: TGTGCCAGCAGCCTTCTAGCGGGGGGCCCCACCGGGGAGCTGTTTTTT

D: TRBD1
J: TRBJ1-2
size: NA
V: TRBV30
CDR3: CAWNWDRGQANYGYTF
DNA: TGTGCCTGGAATTGGGACAGGGGGCAAGCTAACTATGGCTACACCTTC

D: NA
J: TRBJ2-3
size: NA
V: TRBV30
CDR3: CAWSGLGRLDTQYF
DNA: TGTGCCTGGAGCGGCTTGGGCCGCTTAGATACGCAGTATTTT

D: NA
J: TRBJ2-3
size: NA
V: TRBV28
CDR3: CASSFRLAMDTQYF
DNA: TGTGCCAGCAGTTTTCGTCTAGCGATGGATACGCAGTATTTT

D: NA
J: TRBJ2-1
size: NA
V: TRBV5-8
CDR3: CASSLHQGNEQFF
DNA: TGTGCCAGCAGCTTGCACCAGGGCAATGAGCAGTTCTTC

D: NA
J: TRBJ1-4
size: NA
V: TRBV28
CDR3: CASSLRGALEKLFF
DNA: TGTGCCAGCAGCCTTAGGGGCGCCTTGGAAAAACTGTTTTTT

D: NA
J: TRBJ1-1
size: once
V: TRBV7-3
CDR3: CASSLTPRAEAFF
DNA: TGTGCCAGCAGCTTAACCCCGCGGGCTGAAGCTTTCTTT

D: TRBD1
J: TRBJ1-4
size: NA
V: TRBV29-1
CDR3: CSVADRGEKLFF
DNA: TGCAGCGTTGCGGACAGGGGTGAAAAACTGTTTTTT

D: NA
J: TRBJ1-6
size: NA
V: TRBV28
CDR3: CASSGGVSSYNSPLHF
DNA: TGTGCCAGCTCGGGGGGCGTAAGCTCCTATAATTCACCCCTCCACTTT

D: NA
J: TRBJ2-7
size: NA
V: TRBV6-1
CDR3: CASSEYPTTYEQYF
DNA: TGTGCCAGCAGTGAATATCCTACTACCTACGAGCAGTACTTC

D: TRBD2
J: TRBJ2-1
size: NA
V: TRBV19
CDR3: CASSYTRLSGSSYNEQFF
DNA: TGTGCCAGTAGTTACACGCGACTTAGCGGGAGCTCCTACAATGAGCAGTTCTTC

D: NA
J: TRBJ1-5
size: NA
V: TRBV30
CDR3: CAWSVQGAQPQHF
DNA: TGTGCCTGGAGTGTTCAGGGTGCTCAGCCCCAGCATTTT

D: TRBD2
J: TRBJ2-5
size: NA
V: TRBV24-1
CDR3: CATSDMTSGEQETQYF
DNA: TGTGCCACCAGTGACATGACTAGCGGAGAACAAGAGACCCAGTACTTC

D: TRBD1
J: TRBJ2-1
size: NA
V: TRBV4-1
CDR3: CASSLRAGTAYLNEQFF
DNA: TGCGCCAGCAGCCTACGCGCCGGGACAGCCTACCTGAATGAGCAGTTCTTC

D: NA
J: TRBJ2-3
size: NA
V: TRBV13
CDR3: CASSLGGHVEVTQYF
DNA: TGTGCCAGCAGCTTAGGGGGACATGTTGAGGTTACGCAGTATTTT

D: TRBD1
J: TRBJ1-6
size: NA
V: TRBV16
CDR3: CASSPHRGYNSPLHF
DNA: TGTGCCAGCAGCCCGCACAGGGGATATAATTCACCCCTCCACTTT